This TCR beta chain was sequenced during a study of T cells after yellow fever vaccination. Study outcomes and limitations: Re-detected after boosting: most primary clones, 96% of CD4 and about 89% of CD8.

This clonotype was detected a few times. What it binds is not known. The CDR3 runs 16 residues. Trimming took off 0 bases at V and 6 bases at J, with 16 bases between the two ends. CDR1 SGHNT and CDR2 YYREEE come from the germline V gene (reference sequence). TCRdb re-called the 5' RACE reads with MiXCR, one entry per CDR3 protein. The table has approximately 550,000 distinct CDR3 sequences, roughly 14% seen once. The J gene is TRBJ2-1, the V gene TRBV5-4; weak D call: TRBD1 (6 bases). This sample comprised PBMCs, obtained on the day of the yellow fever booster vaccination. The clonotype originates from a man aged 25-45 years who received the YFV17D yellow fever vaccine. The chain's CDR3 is CASSLGQGMRINEQFF. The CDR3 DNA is TGTGCCAGCAGCTTGGGGCAGGGGATGAGGATCAATGAGCAGTTCTTC.